Following are 23 T cell receptor beta chains from one sample sequenced in a study of quantifying T cell responses using KT2 cells. Study context: Reverse transcription used primers in the TCR alpha and beta constant regions.

An oligo carrying a UMI was ligated to the cDNA 3' end. The first PCR ran 3 to 5 cycles with an equimolar RC1.1 and RC1.2 beta primer mix. TCRdb fed the UMI-ligation and nested PCR reads into MiXCR, producing one record per CDR3 protein. Of 40,000 to 55,000 distinct CDR3 sequences in the sample, around 10% are singletons; the top ten hold under 11%. Sequenced input: PBMCs spiked with cells of the T cell clone KT2. Every receptor here comes from a human donor.

As for this clonotype: A read error may explain this, as a much larger clone is one base away. This chain links TRBV12-3 or TRBV12-4 with TRBJ2-1; D gene uncertain. CDR3 length: 13 residues. CDR3: CTSSAHTGNEQFF. Here the CDR3 DNA reads TGTACCAGCAGTGCCCATACTGGCAATGAGCAGTTCTTC.

V and J are TRBV13 and TRBJ1-1; 7 bases are a match to TRBD1. Germline-derived CDR1 and CDR2 are PRHDT and FYEKMQ (reference sequence). The CDR3 is made up of 17 amino acids. J gave up 3 bases and V 4 bases, and 14 bases lay outside the gene matches. The CDR3: CASSSDRAFLRDTEAFF. The CDR3, as DNA: TGTGCCAGCAGCTCAGACAGGGCGTTCTTGCGTGACACTGAAGCTTTCTTT.

This clonotype was counted only a few times. J is TRBJ2-7 and V is TRBV27, with D perhaps TRBD2 (5 bases). Trimming took 5 bases from V and 2 from J, leaving 10 bases between them. The CDR3 loop spans 13 amino acids. From germline, CDR1 is MNHEY and CDR2 SMNVEV (reference sequence). Written as DNA, the CDR3 is TGTGCCAGCAGTATAGCGAGAACCTACGAGCAGTACTTC. Protein sequence: CASSIARTYEQYF.

This clonotype was picked up many times. This chain uses TRBV7-6 with TRBJ2-3; D gene uncertain. Trimming cost V 8 bases and J 2 bases, with 17 bases left between them. CDR3 length: 15 residues. Germline assignment: CDR1 SGHVS and CDR2 FNYEAQ. CDR3 bases: TGTGCCAGCCAACTCGACGGGTCTTTCACAGATACGCAGTATTTT. Translation: CASQLDGSFTDTQYF.

At least ten counts were recorded for this clonotype. J is TRBJ2-3 and V is TRBV20-1; the match to TRBD2 covers 11 bases. After removal of 6 bases from V and 0 bases from J, the junction contained 11 bases not matched to a gene. CDR1 DFQATT and CDR2 SNEGSKA come from the germline V gene (reference sequence). CDR3 size: 17 residues. The CDR3 nucleotides are TGCAGTGCCCCTCGATTAGCGGGGGGGCTTAGCACAGATACGCAGTATTTT. It translates to CSAPRLAGGLSTDTQYF.

The table lists this clonotype with a few counts. This rearrangement joins TRBV3-1 to TRBJ1-1, with D possibly being TRBD1 (5 bases). CDR3 length: 14 amino acids. With 1 base removed from V and 4 bases from J, the gap between germline ends came to 10 bases. Germline CDR1 LGHDT, CDR2 YNNKEL (reference sequence). CDR3 nucleotides: TGTGCCAGCAGCCAAGTCGGGGGGGGCACTGAAGCTTTCTTT. Amino acid sequence: CASSQVGGGTEAFF.

This CDR3 is CASSLTGRETQYF. DNA for the CDR3: TGCGCCAGCAGCCTGACCGGTAGGGAGACCCAGTACTTC. The V gene is TRBV5-1, the J gene TRBJ2-5; D is ambiguous. V lost 4 bases and J lost 5, with 12 bases in between. Germline V CDR1 and CDR2: SGHRS, YFSETQ. The CDR3 totals 13 residues.

The V gene is TRBV11-2, the J gene TRBJ1-1; 7 nucleotides match TRBD1. There are 13 residues in the CDR3. Germline V lookup: CDR1 SGHAT, CDR2 FQNNGV. V was clipped by 3 bases and J by 8 bases; unmatched bases: 6. Written as DNA, the CDR3 is TGTGCCAGCAGCTTGACAGGGCTTGCCGAAGCTTTCTTT. This encodes CASSLTGLAEAFF. Using reference TRBV11-2 and TRBJ1-1 for the parts outside the CDR3, the full variable domain is EAGVAQSPRYKIIEKRQSVAFWCNPISGHATLYWYQQILGQGPKLLIQFQNNGVVDDSQLPKDRFSAERLKGVDSTLKIQPAKLEDSAVYLCASSLTGLAEAFFGQGTRLTVV.

This clonotype was seen more than once but under ten times. V usage is TRBV25-1 and J usage is TRBJ1-1; D is uncertain. Germline loops: CDR1 MGHDK, CDR2 SYGVNS. V was trimmed by 5 bases and J by 4 bases, leaving 11 bases between them. CDR3 size: 13 residues. The CDR3 region has the DNA TGTGCCAGCAGTCCGCTAGAGGCCACTGAAGCTTTCTTT. Residues: CASSPLEATEAFF.

This clonotype was seen ten or more times. The chain employs TRBV3-1 and TRBJ2-7; D is possibly TRBD1 (5 bases). This CDR3 spans 13 amino acids. Trimming left V 0 bases short and J 6 bases short, with 9 bases between. Germline V gives CDR1 LGHDT, CDR2 YNNKEL (reference sequence). CDR3 residues: CASSQDTGREQYF. The DNA of the CDR3 is TGTGCCAGCAGCCAAGATACAGGTCGCGAGCAGTACTTC.

This clonotype was observed many times. The DNA for the CDR3 is TGCAGTGCTAGAGGACTAGCGGGGTACAATGAGCAGTTCTTC. Translated: CSARGLAGYNEQFF. The chain carries TRBV20-1 and TRBJ2-1; 11 bases line up with TRBD2. This CDR3 is built from 14 residues. J was trimmed by 4 bases and V by 1 base; bases with no gene match: 0. Germline V CDR1 and CDR2: DFQATT, SNEGSKA (reference sequence).

This clonotype was seen only a few times. The rearrangement uses TRBV13 and TRBJ1-2; 7 bases fit TRBD1. Germline V CDR1 and CDR2: PRHDT, FYEKMQ (reference sequence). The CDR3 is made up of 16 amino acids. V lost 2 bases to trimming and J lost 7 bases; unmatched junction nucleotides: 13. The CDR3 here is CASSLKVVTGQVGYTF. CDR3 coding DNA: TGTGCCAGCAGCTTAAAAGTTGTGACAGGGCAAGTTGGCTACACCTTC.

This clonotype came up many times. The rearrangement links TRBV6-6 to TRBJ2-7, with TRBD1 matching 7 bases. V lost 6 bases to trimming and J lost 1 base; unmatched junction nucleotides: 3. The CDR3 extends over 13 amino acids. CDR1 is MNHNY and CDR2 is SVGAGI in the germline V gene (reference sequence). In nucleotides, the CDR3 is TGTGCCAGCAGCCCGGGACAGTCCTACGAGCAGTACTTC. Translating it yields CASSPGQSYEQYF.

This clonotype was detected many times. The J gene is TRBJ1-1, the V gene TRBV4-2; possible D gene TRBD1, 6 bases. Germline V CDR1 and CDR2: LGHNA, YNFKEQ. Trimming shortened V by 0 bases and J by 5 bases, and 19 bases separated the two germline ends. The CDR3 covers 17 residues. The CDR3 nucleotides are TGTGCCAGCAGCCAAGATCTGGGTCGGGGGGCGGTTACTGAAGCTTTCTTT. This codes for CASSQDLGRGAVTEAFF.

The chain has TRBV19 and TRBJ2-5; TRBD2 agrees at 8 bases. Germline CDR1 reads LNHDA; CDR2 reads SQIVND (reference sequence). The CDR3 consists of 15 residues. V shed 2 bases and J 1 base; nucleotides not matched to a gene: 3. The CDR3 DNA reads as TGTGCCAGTAGTATAATCGGGACTAGCCAAGAGACCCAGTACTTC. Amino acids: CASSIIGTSQETQYF.

On this clonotype itself: One end of the junction varies from germline; a read error may be responsible. The chain couples TRBV2 to TRBJ2-3; possibly TRBD1 or TRBD2 for D (6 bases each). The CDR3 has 12 residues. From germline, CDR1 is SNHLY and CDR2 FYNNEI. The CDR3 spells CTSTEGGDTQYF. CDR3 nucleotides: TGTACCAGCACCGAAGGGGGGGATACGCAGTATTTT.

The chain links TRBV5-6 to TRBJ1-2; 8 bases match TRBD1. Trimming at V came to 0 bases and at J to 2 bases, leaving 0 bases not matched to a gene. Germline CDR1 and CDR2: SGHDT and YYEEEE. CDR3 size: 14 residues. The chain's CDR3 is CASSLGTGNYGYTF. In DNA, the CDR3 is TGTGCCAGCAGCTTGGGGACAGGGAACTATGGCTACACCTTC.

This clonotype has only a few counts. The rearrangement uses TRBV6-2 or TRBV6-3 and TRBJ1-1; 7 bases fit TRBD1. The germline V gene encodes CDR1 MNHEY and CDR2 SVGEGT. This CDR3 is 15 amino acids long. The trim removed 5 bases at V and 6 bases at J, leaving 12 bases unmatched. In DNA, the CDR3 is TGTGCCAGCAGTCTAACAGGGGCGGGGAGGCCTGAAGCTTTCTTT. Its translation is CASSLTGAGRPEAFF.

This clonotype was recorded many times. The V and J genes are TRBV6-4 and TRBJ2-1, with TRBD1 matching over 11 bases. V was clipped by 5 bases and J by 6 bases; unmatched bases: 3. The CDR3 is 14 residues long. The germline gives CDR1 MRHNA, CDR2 SNTAGT. Written as DNA, the CDR3 is TGTGCCAGCAGTTCCGGGACAGGGGGCAATGAGCAGTTCTTC. Encoded protein: CASSSGTGGNEQFF.

This clonotype turned up a few times. The V and J genes are TRBV5-6 and TRBJ2-7; D may be TRBD1 or TRBD2 (5 bases each). Trimming took off 3 bases at V and 0 bases at J, with 10 bases between the two ends. The CDR3 consists of 14 residues. Germline V lookup: CDR1 SGHDT, CDR2 YYEEEE. The CDR3 spells CASSSEGSSYEQYF. In DNA, the CDR3 is TGTGCCAGCAGCTCCGAGGGGAGCTCCTACGAGCAGTACTTC.

For this clonotype: This may come from a read error, since a much larger clone is one base off. This chain joins TRBV7-3 and TRBJ2-5; D possibly matches TRBD1 or TRBD2 (5 bases each). The CDR3 is 15 residues long. Germline values: CDR1 SGHTA, CDR2 FQGTGA. The CDR3 protein is CASSFNPGTRESQYF. CDR3 sequence (DNA): TGTGCCAGCAGCTTTAACCCCGGGACGAGAGAGTCCCAGTACTTC.

This clonotype appeared a few times. V and J are TRBV30 and TRBJ1-4; TRBD1 is a possible D gene (6 bases). The CDR3 sequence is 14 residues long. The V gene's germline CDR1 is GTSNPN and CDR2 SVGIG (reference sequence). The ends were cut back, 0 bases at V and 4 bases at J, with 9 bases in the middle. CDR3 residues: CAWSVGRGNEKLFF. The DNA for the CDR3 is TGTGCCTGGAGTGTTGGCAGGGGTAATGAAAAACTGTTTTTT.

This clonotype was observed a few times. V usage is TRBV6-5 and J usage is TRBJ2-3, with D tentatively TRBD2 (6 bases). The V end was cut by 10 bases, the J end by 2 bases, with 13 bases between. CDR3 length: 13 residues. Per germline, CDR1 MNHEY and CDR2 SVGAGI. CDR3 region: CAIRDSNTDTQYF. CDR3 DNA sequence: TGTGCCATCCGGGACTCCAACACAGATACGCAGTATTTT.